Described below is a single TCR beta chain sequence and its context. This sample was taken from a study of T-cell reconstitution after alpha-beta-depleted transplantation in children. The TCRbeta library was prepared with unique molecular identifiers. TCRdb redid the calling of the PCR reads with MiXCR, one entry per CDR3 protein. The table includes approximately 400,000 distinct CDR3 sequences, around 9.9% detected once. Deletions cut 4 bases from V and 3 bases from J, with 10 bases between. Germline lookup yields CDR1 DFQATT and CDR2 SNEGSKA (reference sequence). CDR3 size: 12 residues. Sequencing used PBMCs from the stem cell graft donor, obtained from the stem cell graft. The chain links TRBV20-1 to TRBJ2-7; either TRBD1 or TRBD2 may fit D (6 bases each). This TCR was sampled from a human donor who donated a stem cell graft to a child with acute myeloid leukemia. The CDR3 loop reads CSATGGDYEQYF. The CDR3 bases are TGCAGTGCTACCGGGGGCGACTACGAGCAGTACTTC.